These T cell receptor beta chains were read from a single sample in a study of T cells after yellow fever vaccination. Each CDR3 protein is one row after TCRdb ran MiXCR on the 5' RACE reads. The sample has 400,000 to 650,000 distinct CDR3 sequences, just over 20% seen once. The sample consisted of PBMCs, taken less than 25 days after the first yellow fever vaccination. The receptors were gathered from a man in his late teens or twenties who received the YFV17D yellow fever vaccine. Each CDR3 is given with its conserved first and last residue. D genes are given only for firm matches. Size is stated for part of the rows, as once, few or many counts, or as a class when the clone is expanded.

d_gene | j_gene | abundance | len | v_gene | CDR3nt | CDR3aa
- | TRBJ2-7 | few | 13 | TRBV5-1 | TGCGCCAGCAGCGCTCAGGGGAACTACGAGCAGTACTTC | CASSAQGNYEQYF
TRBD1 | TRBJ1-2 | - | 18 | TRBV6-2/TRBV6-3 | TGTGCCAGCAGTCACCGCCTTCGACAGGGCCCTAAGGGGGATGGCTACACCTTC | CASSHRLRQGPKGDGYTF
- | TRBJ1-4 | - | 17 | TRBV3-1 | TGTGCCAGCAGCCAATTCAAGTGGGGGATCGCTAATGAAAAACTGTTTTTT | CASSQFKWGIANEKLFF
TRBD1 | TRBJ2-6 | - | 17 | TRBV5-1 | TGCGCCAGCAGCCTTAGGACAGGGCCCTCTGGGGCCAACGTCCTGACTTTC | CASSLRTGPSGANVLTF
- | TRBJ2-2 | - | 15 | TRBV20-1 | TGCAGTGCTAGAGATCTAGGGGAGGACACCGGGGAGCTGTTTTTT | CSARDLGEDTGELFF
- | TRBJ2-3 | once | 16 | TRBV3-1 | TGTGCCAGCAGCCAAGACTCTTATCAGGGCACAGATACGCAGTATTTT | CASSQDSYQGTDTQYF
- | TRBJ2-3 | many | 17 | TRBV4-3 | TGCGCCAGCAGCCAAGTCGGCGGGTTCGCTAGCACAGATACGCAGTATTTT | CASSQVGGFASTDTQYF
- | TRBJ1-5 | few | 15 | TRBV5-6 | TGTGCCAGCAGCTTGGGACAGCTCAGCAATCAGCCCCAGCATTTT | CASSLGQLSNQPQHF
TRBD1 | TRBJ2-3 | - | 14 | TRBV12-5 | TGTGCTAGCGCCGGGACAGCTAGCACAGATACGCAGTATTTT | CASAGTASTDTQYF
- | TRBJ1-2 | few | 15 | TRBV7-2 | TGTGCCAGCAGCCTCGGACCGGCCGCGGGTTATGGCTACACCTTC | CASSLGPAAGYGYTF
TRBD2 | TRBJ2-1 | many | 15 | TRBV3-1 | TGTGCCAGCAGCCAAATACTAGCGGGGGGGAATGAGCAGTTCTTC | CASSQILAGGNEQFF
- | TRBJ2-7 | - | 12 | TRBV12-3/TRBV12-4 | TGTGCCAGCAGTTTTGTGGCGGGCGAGCAGTACTTC | CASSFVAGEQYF
- | TRBJ2-3 | few | 16 | TRBV27 | TGTGCCAGCAGTTTTTGGGCGGGGGCCCGCACAGATACGCAGTATTTT | CASSFWAGARTDTQYF
TRBD1 | TRBJ2-3 | many | 18 | TRBV23-1 | TGCGCCAGCAGTCAATCGGGGGACAGGGTGGGTAGCACAGATACGCAGTATTTT | CASSQSGDRVGSTDTQYF
- | TRBJ1-1 | many | 11 | TRBV5-1 | TGTGCCAGCAGTAGTCAGGGGGAAGCTTTCTTT | CASSSQGEAFF
- | TRBJ2-1 | few | 13 | TRBV7-3 | TGTGCCAGCAGCGGCGGGACACTCAATGAGCAGTTCTTC | CASSGGTLNEQFF
- | TRBJ2-2 | few | 15 | TRBV6-5 | TGTGCCAGCAGTTTAGAAGGTGGAGATGCCGGGGAGCTGTTTTTT | CASSLEGGDAGELFF
TRBD1 | TRBJ2-5 | few | 15 | TRBV12-3/TRBV12-4 | TGTGCCAGCAGCCCGCCCGGACAGGACTTGGAGACCCAGTACTTC | CASSPPGQDLETQYF
TRBD2 | TRBJ2-5 | few | 14 | TRBV9 | TGTGCCAGCAGCGTAGGAGTAGCGGGTGAGACCCAGTACTTC | CASSVGVAGETQYF
TRBD1 | TRBJ1-1 | - | 16 | TRBV7-9 | TGTGCCAGCAGCTTGGAACAGGGGGCACTGAACACTGAAGCTTTCTTT | CASSLEQGALNTEAFF
TRBD1 | TRBJ2-1 | - | 15 | TRBV7-2 | TGTGCCAGCAGCCACTGGACAGGAATCTACAATGAGCAGTTCTTC | CASSHWTGIYNEQFF
TRBD2 | TRBJ2-5 | - | 14 | TRBV7-2 | TGTGCCAGCAGCCAGCCGTGGGGGGGGTTGGCCCAGTACTTC | CASSQPWGGLAQYF
- | TRBJ2-3 | - | 14 | TRBV12-3/TRBV12-4 | TGTGCCAGCAGTTCAGAGGGGGGGACAGATACGCAGTATTTT | CASSSEGGTDTQYF
- | TRBJ1-2 | few | 17 | TRBV4-2 | TGTGCCAGCAGCCAAGATTATCGGGCTTTAGCTAACTATGGCTACACCTTC | CASSQDYRALANYGYTF
TRBD2 | TRBJ2-3 | - | 16 | TRBV28 | TGTGCCAGCAGTTCAGGGACTAGCGGGGACACAGATACGCAGTATTTT | CASSSGTSGDTDTQYF
TRBD2 | TRBJ2-3 | - | 17 | TRBV7-9 | TGTGCCAGCAGCCTGCACCGGACTAGCGGGGACATAGATACGCAGTATTTT | CASSLHRTSGDIDTQYF
TRBD1 | TRBJ1-2 | - | 16 | TRBV7-9 | TGTGCCAGCAGCTCCCAGGGACAGTACGCTAACTATGGCTACACCTTC | CASSSQGQYANYGYTF
- | TRBJ1-5 | - | 13 | TRBV19 | TGTGCCAGTACAGGGTTGCTAAATCAGCCCCAGCATTTT | CASTGLLNQPQHF
- | TRBJ1-1 | few | 13 | TRBV18 | TGTGCCAGCTCACCGGAGGAGAACACTGAAGCTTTCTTT | CASSPEENTEAFF
- | TRBJ2-3 | few | 16 | TRBV4-2 | TGTGCCAGCAGCCAAGATTCACAGGGGAGGACAGATACGCAGTATTTT | CASSQDSQGRTDTQYF
TRBD1 | TRBJ2-5 | - | 15 | TRBV24-1 | TGTGCCACCAGTGACCCCGGGACAGCAGGGGAGACCCAGTACTTC | CATSDPGTAGETQYF
- | TRBJ1-5 | - | 14 | TRBV5-5 | TGTGCCAGCAGGCCAGGAGTGGGCAATCAGCCCCAGCATTTT | CASRPGVGNQPQHF
- | TRBJ2-7 | - | 15 | TRBV7-9 | TGTGCCAGCAGCCGAGGGGACGGAGGCCCCTCCGAGCAGTACTTC | CASSRGDGGPSEQYF
- | TRBJ2-7 | - | 18 | TRBV20-1 | TGCAGTGCTAGAGATCCAAGTGGTGGCGGGACGACCTCCTACGAGCTGTACTTC | CSARDPSGGGTTSYELYF
TRBD2 | TRBJ2-1 | - | 18 | TRBV12-3/TRBV12-4 | TGTACCTGCAGTTGGGCTAGCGGGGGGACGAGCTCCTACAATGAGCAGTTCTTC | CTCSWASGGTSSYNEQFF
- | TRBJ2-5 | many | 15 | TRBV5-1 | TGCGCCAGCAGCTTGGACCCGGCGGGGCAAGAGACCCAGTACTTC | CASSLDPAGQETQYF
- | TRBJ2-5 | - | 16 | TRBV20-1 | TGCAGTGCTAGAGATGTGCAGGAGGGAATCCAAGAGACCCAGTACTTC | CSARDVQEGIQETQYF
- | TRBJ2-3 | - | 15 | TRBV7-3 | TGTGCCAGCAGTTCCTCAAGATCAGGGGTAGATACGCAGTATTTT | CASSSSRSGVDTQYF
TRBD1 | TRBJ1-6 | - | 15 | TRBV6-1 | TGTGCCAGCAATATTCAGGAGGGGGCTTATTCACCCCTCCACTTT | CASNIQEGAYSPLHF
- | TRBJ2-3 | few | 13 | TRBV7-6 | TGTGCCAGCAGCTTGAGGACCAGGGATACGCAGTATTTT | CASSLRTRDTQYF
- | TRBJ1-4 | - | 17 | TRBV4-1 | TGCGCCAGCAGCCACCCGTTACAGGGTGCGACTAATGAAAAACTGTTTTTT | CASSHPLQGATNEKLFF
- | TRBJ1-6 | - | 15 | TRBV20-1 | TGCAGTGCACGCTCCACCCAGGGTCCTAATTCACCCCTCCACTTT | CSARSTQGPNSPLHF
- | TRBJ1-1 | few | 15 | TRBV28 | TGTGCCAGCAGCCTACCCTCCCGGAGGAACACTGAAGCTTTCTTT | CASSLPSRRNTEAFF
- | TRBJ2-5 | - | 16 | TRBV5-1 | TGCGCCAGCAGCCCGTCTTATGGGGGGAGCACAGGGACCCAGTACTTC | CASSPSYGGSTGTQYF
- | TRBJ1-6 | - | 15 | TRBV2 | TGTGCCAGCAGGCCTCCAATGGGTCCTTATTCACCCCTCCACTTT | CASRPPMGPYSPLHF
TRBD2 | TRBJ2-3 | - | 16 | TRBV20-1 | TGCAGTGCTAAGGGGAGCGGGGGCCCCCGCACAGATACGCAGTATTTT | CSAKGSGGPRTDTQYF
- | TRBJ1-1 | few | 14 | TRBV5-5 | TGTGCCAGCAGTTTGTTAGGGGTACGAACTGAAGCTTTCTTT | CASSLLGVRTEAFF
TRBD2 | TRBJ2-2 | - | 17 | TRBV12-3/TRBV12-4 | TGTGCCAGCAGCCATAGGCTTGGGGGGGCGAACACCGGGGAGCTGTTTTTT | CASSHRLGGANTGELFF
- | TRBJ2-1 | - | 11 | TRBV20-1 | TGCAGTGAGGCCGATGGTCATGAGCAGTTCTTC | CSEADGHEQFF
- | TRBJ1-1 | few | 13 | TRBV7-9 | TGTGCCAGCAGCTCGACCGTCGGGGGGGCGGCTTTCTTT | CASSSTVGGAAFF
- | TRBJ2-3 | - | 16 | TRBV28 | TGTGCCAGCAGTTTGGGCCGGGGGCATCACATAGATACGCAGTATTTT | CASSLGRGHHIDTQYF
- | TRBJ1-2 | - | 14 | TRBV28 | TGTGCCAGCAGTTTACGGACACTTAACTATGGCTACACCTTC | CASSLRTLNYGYTF
- | TRBJ2-5 | few | 14 | TRBV19 | TGTGCCAGTAGTGCTCAGGCGGGGGCGGGGACCCAGTACTTC | CASSAQAGAGTQYF
- | TRBJ1-2 | many | 15 | TRBV5-1 | TGCGCCAGCAGCCAAAGCCCGCAGGACCACTATGGCTACACCTTC | CASSQSPQDHYGYTF
TRBD1 | TRBJ2-2 | - | 14 | TRBV27 | TGTGCCAGCACCCCAGGGGGCCTCACCGGGGAGCTGTTTTTT | CASTPGGLTGELFF
- | TRBJ2-5 | few | 13 | TRBV11-2 | TGTGCCAGCAGCTTAGTCAGCAGCCGCATCCAGTACTTC | CASSLVSSRIQYF
- | TRBJ2-5 | few | 12 | TRBV12-5 | TGTGCTAGTGGGGACAACTCAGAGACCCAGTACTTC | CASGDNSETQYF
- | TRBJ1-1 | - | 13 | TRBV10-3 | TGTGCCATCAGTGTGGGGGGTAACACTGAAGCTTTCTTT | CAISVGGNTEAFF